A selection of T cell receptor beta chains follows, all from one sample in a study of OX40 agonist ivuxolimab in advanced cancers. TCRdb's copy holds only in-frame clones and misses some; the assay was immunoSEQ multiplex PCR. The sample shows thousands of clones, roughly 80% of them seen only once. The specimen comprised CD4+ or CD8+ T cells sorted from blood, sampled in a trial of the OX40 agonist ivuxolimab. The receptors were sampled from an adult with an advanced solid tumor such as melanoma, head and neck, liver or kidney cancer. Both conserved end residues are part of each CDR3. The order of the fields is clone size, J gene, CDR3 length, V gene, D gene, CDR3 protein, CDR3 DNA. D genes are given only for firm matches. Some rows mark clone size as missing; the rest say once, few, many or name a class of expanded clone.

clone_size: hyperexpanded
j_call: TRBJ1-6
cdr3_length: 15
v_call: TRBV30
d_call: -
cdr3_aa: CAWKNNRATNSPLHF
cdr3_nt: TGTGCCTGGAAGAATAACAGGGCAACTAATTCACCCCTCCACTTT

clone_size: -
j_call: TRBJ2-5
cdr3_length: 12
v_call: TRBV27
d_call: -
cdr3_aa: CASRGHGETQYF
cdr3_nt: TGTGCCAGCAGGGGGCATGGGGAGACCCAGTACTTC

clone_size: -
j_call: TRBJ2-1
cdr3_length: 15
v_call: TRBV6-6
d_call: -
cdr3_aa: CASSLRAGAYNEQFF
cdr3_nt: TGTGCCAGCAGCCTCCGGGCAGGGGCCTACAATGAGCAGTTCTTC

clone_size: -
j_call: TRBJ1-2
cdr3_length: 13
v_call: TRBV27
d_call: TRBD1
cdr3_aa: CASSSTGGGGYTF
cdr3_nt: TGTGCCAGCAGTTCTACAGGGGGGGGTGGCTACACCTTC

clone_size: -
j_call: TRBJ2-7
cdr3_length: 13
v_call: TRBV27
d_call: -
cdr3_aa: CASSLSLKREQYF
cdr3_nt: TGTGCCAGCAGTTTATCCTTGAAGAGGGAGCAGTACTTC

clone_size: -
j_call: TRBJ1-1
cdr3_length: 14
v_call: TRBV4-2
d_call: -
cdr3_aa: CASSQVGGNTEAFF
cdr3_nt: TGTGCCAGCAGCCAAGTGGGAGGGAACACTGAAGCTTTCTTT

clone_size: -
j_call: TRBJ2-7
cdr3_length: 14
v_call: TRBV28
d_call: TRBD2
cdr3_aa: CASSFAGGGRGQYF
cdr3_nt: TGTGCCAGCAGTTTTGCGGGAGGTGGTCGGGGGCAGTACTTC

clone_size: -
j_call: TRBJ2-5
cdr3_length: 14
v_call: TRBV7-9
d_call: -
cdr3_aa: CASSQSGPQETQYF
cdr3_nt: TGTGCCAGCAGCCAATCCGGGCCCCAAGAGACCCAGTACTTC

clone_size: -
j_call: TRBJ1-2
cdr3_length: 13
v_call: TRBV27
d_call: -
cdr3_aa: CASSRVPNYGYTF
cdr3_nt: TGTGCCAGCAGTAGGGTCCCTAACTATGGCTACACCTTC

clone_size: -
j_call: TRBJ2-4
cdr3_length: 13
v_call: TRBV29-1
d_call: -
cdr3_aa: CSVDDRGGNIQYF
cdr3_nt: TGCAGCGTTGATGACAGGGGAGGGAACATTCAGTACTTC

clone_size: -
j_call: TRBJ2-1
cdr3_length: 15
v_call: TRBV11-2
d_call: -
cdr3_aa: CASSLGYRRNNEQFF
cdr3_nt: TGTGCCAGCAGCTTAGGTTACAGGAGAAACAATGAGCAGTTCTTC

clone_size: -
j_call: TRBJ2-2
cdr3_length: 15
v_call: TRBV27
d_call: -
cdr3_aa: CASSFQRGRSGELFF
cdr3_nt: TGTGCCAGCAGTTTCCAACGGGGGAGGTCCGGGGAGCTGTTTTTT

clone_size: -
j_call: TRBJ1-4
cdr3_length: 15
v_call: TRBV2
d_call: -
cdr3_aa: CASSGSTTVNEKLFF
cdr3_nt: TGTGCCAGCAGTGGAAGCACGACAGTTAATGAAAAACTGTTTTTT

clone_size: -
j_call: TRBJ2-7
cdr3_length: 15
v_call: TRBV5-5
d_call: -
cdr3_aa: CASSFVPESSYEQYF
cdr3_nt: TGTGCCAGCAGCTTCGTTCCGGAAAGCTCCTACGAGCAGTACTTC

clone_size: -
j_call: TRBJ2-3
cdr3_length: 15
v_call: TRBV10-2
d_call: -
cdr3_aa: CASSESGRRADTQYF
cdr3_nt: TGCGCCAGCAGTGAAAGTGGGAGGAGGGCAGATACGCAGTATTTT

clone_size: -
j_call: TRBJ2-1
cdr3_length: 16
v_call: TRBV6-5
d_call: -
cdr3_aa: CASSYSGTGLYNEQFF
cdr3_nt: TGTGCCAGCAGTTACTCAGGGACGGGCCTTTACAATGAGCAGTTCTTC

clone_size: -
j_call: TRBJ2-1
cdr3_length: 15
v_call: TRBV4-1
d_call: -
cdr3_aa: CASSQERSPYNEQFF
cdr3_nt: TGCGCCAGCAGCCAAGAGAGGTCCCCCTACAATGAGCAGTTCTTC

clone_size: -
j_call: TRBJ1-1
cdr3_length: 14
v_call: TRBV9
d_call: -
cdr3_aa: CASAPGLADTEAFF
cdr3_nt: TGTGCCAGCGCCCCGGGGTTGGCGGACACTGAAGCTTTCTTT

clone_size: -
j_call: TRBJ2-1
cdr3_length: 12
v_call: TRBV9
d_call: -
cdr3_aa: CASSVGREEQFF
cdr3_nt: TGTGCCAGCAGCGTAGGGCGGGAAGAGCAGTTCTTC

clone_size: -
j_call: TRBJ2-1
cdr3_length: 15
v_call: TRBV28
d_call: -
cdr3_aa: CASSSAGPAIDEQFF
cdr3_nt: TGTGCCAGCAGTTCTGCCGGACCCGCGATAGATGAGCAGTTCTTC

clone_size: -
j_call: TRBJ1-3
cdr3_length: 16
v_call: TRBV7-9
d_call: -
cdr3_aa: CASSLATATSGNTIYF
cdr3_nt: TGTGCCAGCAGCTTAGCGACAGCTACCTCTGGAAACACCATATATTTT

clone_size: -
j_call: TRBJ2-2
cdr3_length: 17
v_call: TRBV27
d_call: -
cdr3_aa: CASSGSTSTKFTGELFF
cdr3_nt: TGTGCCAGCAGTGGGAGTACTAGTACAAAATTCACCGGGGAGCTGTTTTTT

clone_size: -
j_call: TRBJ2-3
cdr3_length: 12
v_call: TRBV27
d_call: -
cdr3_aa: CASSPLTGTQYF
cdr3_nt: TGTGCCAGCAGCCCCCTCACGGGAACGCAGTATTTT

clone_size: -
j_call: TRBJ1-2
cdr3_length: 15
v_call: TRBV14
d_call: -
cdr3_aa: CASSRNLRDNYGYTF
cdr3_nt: TGTGCCAGCAGCCGAAACCTCCGGGACAACTATGGCTACACCTTC

clone_size: -
j_call: TRBJ2-3
cdr3_length: 12
v_call: TRBV7-8
d_call: -
cdr3_aa: CASSLGTDTQYF
cdr3_nt: TGTGCCAGCAGCTTAGGGACAGATACGCAGTATTTT

clone_size: -
j_call: TRBJ1-6
cdr3_length: 14
v_call: TRBV27
d_call: -
cdr3_aa: CASSFRDYNSPLHF
cdr3_nt: TGTGCCAGCAGTTTTCGGGATTATAATTCACCCCTCCACTTT

clone_size: -
j_call: TRBJ2-3
cdr3_length: 17
v_call: TRBV6-1
d_call: -
cdr3_aa: CASSEKVYGGSTDTQYF
cdr3_nt: TGTGCCAGCAGTGAAAAGGTTTACGGGGGCAGCACAGATACGCAGTATTTT

clone_size: -
j_call: TRBJ2-2
cdr3_length: 11
v_call: TRBV20-1
d_call: -
cdr3_aa: CSAPSAGELFF
cdr3_nt: TGCAGTGCCCCTTCCGCCGGGGAGCTGTTTTTT

clone_size: -
j_call: TRBJ1-2
cdr3_length: 18
v_call: TRBV7-2
d_call: -
cdr3_aa: CASSLSIQTGFLNYGYTF
cdr3_nt: TGTGCCAGCAGCTTATCAATCCAAACAGGGTTTTTAAACTATGGCTACACCTTC

clone_size: once
j_call: TRBJ2-4
cdr3_length: 15
v_call: TRBV7-6
d_call: TRBD1
cdr3_aa: CASSPTGAGKNIQYF
cdr3_nt: TGTGCCAGCAGCCCGACAGGGGCAGGTAAAAACATTCAGTACTTC

clone_size: -
j_call: TRBJ2-7
cdr3_length: 15
v_call: TRBV7-8
d_call: -
cdr3_aa: CASSLRGGSTREQYF
cdr3_nt: TGTGCCAGCAGCTTACGAGGGGGTAGTACTCGCGAGCAGTACTTC